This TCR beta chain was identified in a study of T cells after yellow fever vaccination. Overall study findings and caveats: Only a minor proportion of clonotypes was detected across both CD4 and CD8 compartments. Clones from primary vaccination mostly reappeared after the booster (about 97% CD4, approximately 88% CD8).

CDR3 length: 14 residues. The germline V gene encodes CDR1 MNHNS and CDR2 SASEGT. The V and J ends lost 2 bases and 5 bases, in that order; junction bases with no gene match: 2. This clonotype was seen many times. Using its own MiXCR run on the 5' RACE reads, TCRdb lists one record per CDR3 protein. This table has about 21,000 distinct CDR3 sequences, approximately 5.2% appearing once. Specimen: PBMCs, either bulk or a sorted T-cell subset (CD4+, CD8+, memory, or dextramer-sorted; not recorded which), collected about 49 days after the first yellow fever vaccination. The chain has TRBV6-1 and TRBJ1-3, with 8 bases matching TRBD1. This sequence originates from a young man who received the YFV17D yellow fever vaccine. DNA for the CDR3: TGTGCCAGCAGTGAACAGGGGGCAAGAAACACCATATATTTT. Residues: CASSEQGARNTIYF.